The entry below describes one T cell receptor (beta chain). TCRdb ran MiXCR on the 5' RACE reads and lists one entry per CDR3 protein. This sample yields some 420,000 distinct CDR3 sequences, of which over 15% are seen a single time; about a sixth belongs to the top ten. Trimming shortened V by 2 bases and J by 6 bases, and 7 bases separated the two germline ends. Germline loops: CDR1 SGHVS, CDR2 FNYEAQ. The CDR3 extends over 13 amino acids. These data originate in a study of T cells after yellow fever vaccination. This sequence was found in a man between 18 and 35 years old who received the YFV17D yellow fever vaccine. The sequencing here drew on PBMCs, taken before the yellow fever booster vaccination. The chain recombines TRBV7-6 with TRBJ2-2, with D unclear. The CDR3 nucleotides read TGTGCCAGCAGCTTACAACCCCCCGGGGAGCTGTTTTTT. Amino acids: CASSLQPPGELFF.